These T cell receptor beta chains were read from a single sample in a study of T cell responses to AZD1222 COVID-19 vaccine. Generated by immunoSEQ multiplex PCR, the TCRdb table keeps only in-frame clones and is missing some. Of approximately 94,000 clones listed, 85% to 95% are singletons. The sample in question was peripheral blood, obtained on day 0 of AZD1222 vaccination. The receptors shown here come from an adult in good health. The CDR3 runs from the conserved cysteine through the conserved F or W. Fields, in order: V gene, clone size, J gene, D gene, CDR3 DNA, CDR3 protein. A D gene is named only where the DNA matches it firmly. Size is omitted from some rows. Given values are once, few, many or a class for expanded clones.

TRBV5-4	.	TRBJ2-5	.	TGTGCCAGCAGCCTGGGGGGGGCGGCACAAGAGACCCAGTACTTC	CASSLGGAAQETQYF
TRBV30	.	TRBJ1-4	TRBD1	TGTGCCTGGCGTCCGGGACAGGGGGTAGGGGAAAAACTGTTTTTT	CAWRPGQGVGEKLFF
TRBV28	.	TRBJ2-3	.	TGTGCCAGCAGTTTGTTCAACACAGATACGCAGTATTTT	CASSLFNTDTQYF
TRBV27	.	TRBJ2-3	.	TGTGCCAGCAGTCGAAGGGTAATGTCCACAGATACGCAGTATTTT	CASSRRVMSTDTQYF
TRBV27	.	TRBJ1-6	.	TGTGCCAGCAGTTTATCACGGGATTCACCCCTCCACTTT	CASSLSRDSPLHF
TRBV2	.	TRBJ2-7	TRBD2	TGTGCCAGCAGCGGGGACGGCGGGAGAAGGCAGTACTTC	CASSGDGGRRQYF
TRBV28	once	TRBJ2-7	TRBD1	TGTGCCAGCAGGAAGGGGGCCCAGCCTCCCTACGAGCAGTACTTC	CASRKGAQPPYEQYF
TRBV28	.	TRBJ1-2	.	TGTGCCAGCAGTAAGGGCTATGGCTACACCTTC	CASSKGYGYTF
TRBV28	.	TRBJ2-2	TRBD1	TGTGCCAGCAGTTTATCCGGGACAGGGGCCGGGGAGCTGTTTTTT	CASSLSGTGAGELFF
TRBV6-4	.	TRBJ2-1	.	TGTGCCAGCAGTGTCGAGGGATACCACAATGAGCAGTTCTTC	CASSVEGYHNEQFF
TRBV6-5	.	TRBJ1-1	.	TGTGCCAGCAGTTATAGGTCTTTGAACACTGAAGCTTTCTTT	CASSYRSLNTEAFF
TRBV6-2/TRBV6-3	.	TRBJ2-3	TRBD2	TGTGCCAGCAGTGATAGCGGGAGGGCCGGGTACCCCGATTTT	CASSDSGRAGYPDF
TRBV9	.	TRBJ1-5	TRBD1	TGTGCCAGCAGCGTAGCTGGACAGGGGAATCAGCCCCAGCATTTT	CASSVAGQGNQPQHF
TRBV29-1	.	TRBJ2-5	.	TGCAGCGTTGAAATCCGGGGGCGCAAAGAGGAGACCCAGTACTTC	CSVEIRGRKEETQYF
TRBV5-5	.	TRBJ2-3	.	TGTGCCAGCAGCTTGGTCAGGATAGCAGATACGCAGTATTTT	CASSLVRIADTQYF
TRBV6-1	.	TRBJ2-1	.	TGTGCCAGCAGTGAAGCGCACAGGGCGAATGAGCAGTTCTTC	CASSEAHRANEQFF
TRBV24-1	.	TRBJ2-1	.	TGTGCCACCAGTGACATTTCAGAGAGCTCCTACAATGAGCAGTTCTTC	CATSDISESSYNEQFF
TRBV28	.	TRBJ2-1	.	TGTGCCAGCAGTTTATCTTACCTTGGGAGGCGGGCACTTTACAATGAGCAGTTCTTC	CASSLSYLGRRALYNEQFF
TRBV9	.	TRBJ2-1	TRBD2	TGTGCCAGCTCTGCGGGAGCGCTCAATGAGCAGTTCTTC	CASSAGALNEQFF
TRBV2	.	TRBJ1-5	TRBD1	TGTGCCAGCAGTGGAAGAATCGGACAGGGGACGTGGCCCCAGCATTTT	CASSGRIGQGTWPQHF
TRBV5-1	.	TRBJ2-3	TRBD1	TGCGCCAGCAGCTTGGACGTGACAGGGGTAGATACGCAGTATTTT	CASSLDVTGVDTQYF
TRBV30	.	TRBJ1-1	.	TGTGCCTGGAGTGTAGGTGAGAACACTGAAGCTTTCTTT	CAWSVGENTEAFF
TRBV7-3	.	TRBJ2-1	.	TGTGCCAGCAGCTTAGCGGGACAACGGGATGAGCAGTTCTTC	CASSLAGQRDEQFF
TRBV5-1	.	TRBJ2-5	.	TGCGCCAGCTCCTTGGGCACGGGAAAGCGGGAGACCCAGTACTTC	CASSLGTGKRETQYF
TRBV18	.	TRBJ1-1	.	TGTGCCAGCTCACCGGTGCACATGAACACTGAAGCTTTCTTT	CASSPVHMNTEAFF
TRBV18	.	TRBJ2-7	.	TGTGCCAGCTCCGCCGGGGGAGTTACCTACGAGCAGTACTTC	CASSAGGVTYEQYF
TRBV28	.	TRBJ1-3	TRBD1	TGTGCCAGCGGAATTCCGGGACAGGGTAGGGGAAACACCATATATTTT	CASGIPGQGRGNTIYF
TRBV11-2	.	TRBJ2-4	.	TGTGCCAGCAGCTTAGTTGGGGGGCCGATAGCCAAAAACATTCAGTACTTC	CASSLVGGPIAKNIQYF
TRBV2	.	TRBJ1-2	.	TGTGCCAGCAGTGACGTGCGGGTATTTGGCTACACCTTC	CASSDVRVFGYTF
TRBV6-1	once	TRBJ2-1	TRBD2	TGTGCCAGCAGTGAAGAACCCCCGGGGGGACTAGCGGCTCATGAGCAGTTCTTC	CASSEEPPGGLAAHEQFF
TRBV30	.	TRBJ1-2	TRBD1	TGTGCCTGGATGATCATAACAGGGGGCGCGGGTGGCTACACCTTC	CAWMIITGGAGGYTF
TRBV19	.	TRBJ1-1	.	TGTGCCAGTATCGGGGGGGCGTTAAGCACTGAAGCTTTCTTT	CASIGGALSTEAFF
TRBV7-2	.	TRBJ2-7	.	TGTGCCAGCAGCCTGGGAATTTCCTACGAGCAGTACTTC	CASSLGISYEQYF
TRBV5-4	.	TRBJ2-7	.	TGTGCCAGCAGCTTGTTGACCACCGCACCCTACGAGCAGTACTTC	CASSLLTTAPYEQYF
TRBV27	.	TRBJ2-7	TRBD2	TGTGCCAGCAGTTCAGGGACTAACCCATACGAGCAGTACTTC	CASSSGTNPYEQYF
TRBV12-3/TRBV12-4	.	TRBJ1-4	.	TGTGCCAGCAGTACAGGCTTTGAAAAACTGTTTTTT	CASSTGFEKLFF
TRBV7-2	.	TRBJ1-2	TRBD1	TGTGCCAGCAGCTTGGGGACAGCTGGATTTGGCTACACCTTC	CASSLGTAGFGYTF
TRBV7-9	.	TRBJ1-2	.	TGTGCCAGCAGCTTAGCGGAACACCATGGCTACACCTTC	CASSLAEHHGYTF
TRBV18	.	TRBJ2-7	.	TGTGCCAGCTCTCCACCCTCATCAGTCCACGAGCAGTACTTC	CASSPPSSVHEQYF
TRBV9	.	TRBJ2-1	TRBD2	TGTGCCAGCAGCGTCCCGGGACTAGACCACAATGAGCAGTTCTTC	CASSVPGLDHNEQFF
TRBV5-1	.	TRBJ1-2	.	TGCGCCAGCAGCCCAGGGACCGATAACTATGGCTACACCTTC	CASSPGTDNYGYTF
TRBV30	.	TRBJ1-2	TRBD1	TGTGCCCTCCAGGACAGGGGCTATGGCTACACCTTC	CALQDRGYGYTF
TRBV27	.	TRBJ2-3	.	TGTGCCAGCAGTTTAACGGGGCTTAATACGCAGTATTTT	CASSLTGLNTQYF
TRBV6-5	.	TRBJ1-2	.	TGTGCCAGCAGTTCGGAGAGGGTGCGCTACACCTTC	CASSSERVRYTF
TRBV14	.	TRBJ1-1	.	TGTGCCAGCAGCCCACACGGTCGATACACTGAAGCTTTCTTT	CASSPHGRYTEAFF
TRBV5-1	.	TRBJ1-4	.	TGCGCCAGCAGCTTGACGGCGGGGAGGGTCTCTAATGAAAAACTGTTTTTT	CASSLTAGRVSNEKLFF
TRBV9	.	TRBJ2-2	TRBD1	TGTGCCAGCAGCGCTTGGGACAGCGACGGGGAGCTGTTTTTT	CASSAWDSDGELFF
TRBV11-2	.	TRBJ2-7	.	TGTGCCAGCAGCTTAGATCCTGGACAAGTCTACGAGCAGTACTTC	CASSLDPGQVYEQYF
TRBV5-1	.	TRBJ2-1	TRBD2	TGCGCCAGCAGCTTCACAGAGCGGGGTACAATATTCTTC	CASSFTERGTIFF
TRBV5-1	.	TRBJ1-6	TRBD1	TGCGCCAGCAGCTTCGAACAGGGGTCGACCTATAATTCACCCCTCCACTTT	CASSFEQGSTYNSPLHF
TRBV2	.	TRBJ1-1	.	TGTGCCAGCATAAGACCAGCGTTGAACACTGAAGCTTTCTTT	CASIRPALNTEAFF